This T cell receptor beta chain was observed in a study of brain metastases from non-small cell lung cancer. V lost 6 bases and J 3 bases, leaving 5 bases between the germline ends. The CDR3 is 11 residues long. Germline CDR1 is SNHLY and CDR2 is FYNNEI. This clone was observed a single time. Its matching antigen is unknown. The assay was immunoSEQ multiplex PCR, and TCRdb's table has in-frame clones only and misses some. The table includes some 4,300 clones, roughly 85% detected once. General study findings and limits: T-cell infiltration was lower in brain metastases than primaries (P < 0.001). In about 60% of brain metastases, T-cell clones were expanded compared with matched primary tumors. Paired brain metastases and primary tumors largely shared TCR repertoires.

The chain recombines TRBV2 with TRBJ1-1, with D uncertain. The sample consisted of primary lung tumor tissue. The TCR was taken from a donor at least 40 years old with non-small cell lung cancer. CDR3 residues: CASRGDTEAFF. For the CDR3, the DNA is TGTGCCAGCAGGGGCGACACTGAAGCTTTCTTT.